The 10 T cell receptor beta chains given below trace back to one sample, sequenced in a study of blood T cell repertoires in COVID-19. The data were produced by immunoSEQ multiplex PCR, yet TCRdb's version contains in-frame clones alone and is incomplete. The repertoire includes over 200,000 clones, 85% to 90% of them detected once, and more than 1.4% sits in the top ten. The specimen sequenced was peripheral blood. These receptors were collected from a man aged 18 to 29 with active or convalescent COVID-19.

The chain uses TRBV30 and TRBJ1-2; no clear D gene. Germline CDR1 and CDR2: GTSNPN and SVGIG (reference sequence). Trimming took 5 bases from V and 7 from J, leaving 11 bases between them. The CDR3 runs 11 residues. For the CDR3, the DNA is TGTGCCTGGGGGGAGGGTCTTGGCTACACCTTC. Translating gives CAWGEGLGYTF.

This clone occurred once. The chain carries TRBV30 and TRBJ2-4; 14 bases map to TRBD2. The V gene's germline CDR1 is GTSNPN and CDR2 SVGIG (reference sequence). Trimming took 0 bases from V and 8 from J; bases not matched to a gene: 9. CDR3 length: 17 residues. The CDR3 spells CAWSVLRTSGGRDIQYF. The CDR3 nucleotides are TGTGCCTGGAGTGTGCTCCGGACTAGCGGGGGGAGGGACATTCAGTACTTC.

V is TRBV6-5 and J is TRBJ1-3; 7 bases are shared with TRBD1. Germline V gene data show CDR1 as MNHEY and CDR2 as SVGAGI. V dropped 6 bases and J dropped 2; count of bases not matched to a gene: 4. The CDR3 covers 14 residues. As DNA, the CDR3 is TGTGCCAGCAGCCTTACAGGGGCTGGAAACACCATATATTTT. It codes for CASSLTGAGNTIYF.

This clone has a single count. The rearrangement joins TRBV18 to TRBJ1-2, with TRBD1 matching 8 bases. V lost 0 bases, J lost 11 bases, and 2 bases stayed unmatched. The CDR3 spans 12 residues. Germline CDR1 and CDR2: KGHSH and LQKENI. Here the CDR3 reads CASSPPDRVYTF. The CDR3 DNA reads TGTGCCAGCTCACCACCGGACAGGGTTTACACCTTC.

The V and J genes are TRBV5-1 and TRBJ1-5, with 7 nucleotides matching TRBD1. This CDR3 has 15 amino acids. The J segment lost 3 bases and the V segment lost 2 bases, leaving 5 bases of the junction unmatched. Looked up from germline, CDR1 is SGHRS and CDR2 is YFSETQ. CDR3 nucleotide sequence: TGCGCCAGCAGCTTTACAGGGGACGCCAATCAGCCCCAGCATTTT. It encodes CASSFTGDANQPQHF.

The CDR3 protein is CASSFVTGTKFDEQYF. The CDR3 DNA sequence: TGTGCCAGCAGCTTTGTAACCGGGACAAAATTCGACGAGCAGTACTTC. The chain is built from TRBV11-2 and TRBJ2-7, with D possibly matching TRBD1 (6 bases). The germline CDR1 and CDR2 sequences are SGHAT and FQNNGV. CDR3 length: 16 amino acids. V was cut by 3 bases and J by 5 bases, with 20 bases left in between.

The chain couples TRBV12-5 to TRBJ2-2; 8 nucleotides align to TRBD1. Germline V gives CDR1 LGHNT, CDR2 FRNRAP. The CDR3 extends over 15 amino acids. V shed 6 bases, J shed 6 bases, and the junction held 9 bases outside the gene matches. CDR3 region: CASGALDREPGELFF. The CDR3 bases are TGTGCTAGTGGGGCCCTGGACAGGGAGCCCGGGGAGCTGTTTTTT.

The chain employs TRBV11-2 and TRBJ2-1, with D perhaps matching TRBD2 (5 bases). The CDR3 is 15 residues long. Germline V gene data show CDR1 as SGHAT and CDR2 as FQNNGV. Trimming pared 0 bases from V and 9 bases from J, leaving 15 bases between. The CDR3 protein is CASSLEVQSRGEQFF. CDR3 coding DNA: TGTGCCAGCAGCTTAGAGGTGCAAAGCCGGGGTGAGCAGTTCTTC.

The CDR3 here is CASSRQGFGYQPQHF. The DNA for the CDR3 is TGTGCCAGCAGTCGACAGGGGTTTGGGTATCAGCCCCAGCATTTT. The chain has TRBV6-5 and TRBJ1-5, with 8 nucleotides matching TRBD1. The V gene end was trimmed by 5 bases and the J gene end by 5 bases; junction bases not matched to a gene: 8. The CDR3 consists of 15 residues. Germline V CDR1 and CDR2: MNHEY, SVGAGI.

The chain combines TRBV27 with TRBJ1-1; 9 bases match TRBD1. The CDR3 has 14 residues. The V and J ends lost 3 bases and 11 bases, in that order; junction bases with no gene match: 10. Germline lookup yields CDR1 MNHEY and CDR2 SMNVEV (reference sequence). In DNA form, the CDR3 reads TGTGCCAGCAGTTTCTCGGGACAGGGACGTCCGGCTTTCTTT. This gives the protein CASSFSGQGRPAFF.